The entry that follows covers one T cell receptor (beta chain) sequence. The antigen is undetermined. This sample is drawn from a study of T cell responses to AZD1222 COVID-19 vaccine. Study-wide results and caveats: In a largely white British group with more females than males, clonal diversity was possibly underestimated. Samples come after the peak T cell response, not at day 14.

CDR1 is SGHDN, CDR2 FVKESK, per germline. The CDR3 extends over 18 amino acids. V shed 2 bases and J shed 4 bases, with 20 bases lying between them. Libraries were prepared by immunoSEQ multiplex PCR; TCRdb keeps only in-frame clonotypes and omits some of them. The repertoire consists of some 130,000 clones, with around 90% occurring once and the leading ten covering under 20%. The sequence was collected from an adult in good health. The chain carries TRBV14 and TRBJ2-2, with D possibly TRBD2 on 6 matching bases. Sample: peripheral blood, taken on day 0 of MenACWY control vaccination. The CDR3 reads CASSQLQWGRPSTGELFF. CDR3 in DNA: TGTGCCAGCAGCCAACTTCAATGGGGGAGGCCCAGCACCGGGGAGCTGTTTTTT.